This T cell receptor (beta chain) was captured by sequencing in a study of T cells in Graves' hyperthyroidism and ophthalmopathy. Study observations and caveats: Blood also contained most expanded thyroid clonotypes above 0.001.

Patients showing uncontrolled infection, other autoimmune disease, pregnancy or lactation were ineligible. Diagnostic decisions used clinical symptoms, serum thyroxine and TRAb, thyroid ultrasound and orbital computed tomography. RNA transcripts were the template for amplifying TCR beta CDR3 regions. First-round RT-PCR targeting the TCR CDR3 was performed with the HTBI primer set. TCRdb reprocessed the multiplex PCR reads via MiXCR and lists one record per CDR3 protein. The sample holds a few hundred thousand distinct CDR3 sequences, 15% to 19% seen once. The CDR3 runs to 11 residues. The germline V gene has CDR1 MNHEY and CDR2 SVGAGI. Trimming pared 2 bases from V and 5 bases from J, leaving 4 bases between. This clonotype was recorded many times. Its specificity is unknown.

The source is a young woman with Graves' hyperthyroidism. The genes are TRBV6-5 and TRBJ2-7, with D uncertain. Input material: blood. The CDR3 DNA is TGTGCCAGCAGTTACGGCGACGAGCAGTACTTC. It specifies CASSYGDEQYF.